A single sample is the source of the 32 T cell receptor beta chains below, sequenced in a study of shared clonotypes between healthy human individuals. Measured with immunoSEQ multiplex PCR; TCRdb has only the in-frame clones, and not every one. The table lists fewer than 3 million clones, 85% to 95% of them singletons. The specimen sequenced was naive CD4+ T cells from PBMCs. Subset meaning: CD45RA+ positively selected. These TCRs come from a man aged 18 to 30 in good health. Some clones in this sample may be carry-over from other donors' samples.

The chain joins TRBV2 to TRBJ2-5; D is uncertain. The CDR3 runs 13 residues. Germline V gene lookup returns CDR1 SNHLY and CDR2 FYNNEI. V was clipped by 6 bases and J by 1 base, with 9 bases between them. CDR3 nucleotide sequence: TGTGCCAGCAGGTGGGCCGGCCAAGAGACCCAGTACTTC. It translates to CASRWAGQETQYF.

The chain uses TRBV5-1 and TRBJ2-7, with no clear D. The CDR3 is 13 amino acids. Germline lookup yields CDR1 SGHRS and CDR2 YFSETQ. The V gene lost 2 bases and the J gene lost 7 bases, with 13 bases spanning the gap. As DNA, the CDR3 is TGCGCCAGCAGCTTTGGGTCCACTGGAGAGCAGTACTTC. This codes for CASSFGSTGEQYF.

The chain has TRBV15 and TRBJ1-1; TRBD1 matches 7 bases. The ends lost 1 base at V and 3 bases at J; junction bases unmatched: 2. CDR3 length: 14 residues. Germline V CDR1 and CDR2: LNHNV, YYDKDF (reference sequence). CDR3 bases: TGTGCCACCAGCAGAGCCACAGGGGACACTGAAGCTTTCTTT. This translates into CATSRATGDTEAFF.

CDR3 residues: CASSLFGGGTDTQYF. The CDR3 DNA reads TGTGCCAGCAGCTTATTTGGCGGGGGCACAGATACGCAGTATTTT. The chain couples TRBV7-9 to TRBJ2-3; perhaps TRBD2 as D (6 bases). This CDR3 has 15 amino acids. The V and J ends lost 2 bases and 1 base respectively, with 10 bases between them. Per germline, CDR1 SEHNR and CDR2 FQNEAQ (reference sequence).

The CDR3 nucleotides are TGTGCCATCAGTGACCCAGACAGGGGAGGGCAAGAGACCCAGTACTTC. This encodes CAISDPDRGGQETQYF. The chain is built from TRBV10-3 and TRBJ2-5; D possibly corresponds to TRBD1 (8 bases). V was clipped by 3 bases and J by 2 bases, with 16 bases between them. Germline V gives CDR1 ENHRY, CDR2 SYGVKD. The CDR3 is 16 residues long.

This chain joins TRBV5-5 and TRBJ2-3; the match to TRBD1 covers 8 bases. The CDR3 spans 16 residues. Unmatched junction bases numbered 11, after V lost 4 bases and J lost 4 bases. Per the germline V gene, CDR1 is SGHKS and CDR2 is YYEKEE (reference sequence). CDR3 loop: CASSTGTGRSADTQYF. As DNA, the CDR3 is TGTGCCAGCAGCACAGGGACAGGTCGCTCGGCAGATACGCAGTATTTT.

The chain recombines TRBV6-5 with TRBJ1-4; unclear D gene. This CDR3 contains 14 residues. Germline lookup yields CDR1 MNHEY and CDR2 SVGAGI. Trimming shortened V by 0 bases and J by 4 bases, and 6 bases separated the two germline ends. In nucleotides, the CDR3 is TGTGCCAGCAGTTACTCTAGAAGTAATGAAAAACTGTTTTTT. It codes for CASSYSRSNEKLFF.

The chain employs TRBV7-6 and TRBJ2-1, with 13 bases identical to TRBD2. With V trimmed by 5 bases and J by 3 bases, 10 bases remained unmatched. The CDR3 runs to 18 residues. The germline gives CDR1 SGHVS, CDR2 FNYEAQ. The chain's CDR3 is CASSPLAGGPTIYNEQFF. As DNA, the CDR3 is TGTGCCAGCAGCCCACTAGCGGGAGGGCCGACTATCTACAATGAGCAGTTCTTC.

This rearrangement joins TRBV7-2 to TRBJ2-1; 10 positions agree with TRBD2. The CDR3 is made up of 16 amino acids. Germline CDR1 is SGHTA and CDR2 is FQGNSA. Trimming at V came to 5 bases and at J to 9 bases, leaving 13 bases not matched to a gene. The CDR3 bases are TGTGCCAGCAGCCCTCAGACTAGCGGGCGAGTCACTGAGCAGTTCTTC. Its translation is CASSPQTSGRVTEQFF.

This chain links TRBV11-1 with TRBJ1-2; D remains unclear. V gave up 5 bases and J gave up 2 bases, with 9 bases separating them. The CDR3 is 13 amino acids. Germline V gives CDR1 SGHAT, CDR2 FQDESV (reference sequence). The CDR3 region is CASSPGPNYGYTF. In DNA form, the CDR3 reads TGTGCCAGCAGCCCCGGGCCAAACTATGGCTACACCTTC.

This chain connects TRBV27 to TRBJ2-5, with D perhaps assigned TRBD1 or TRBD2 (5 bases each). Looked up from germline, CDR1 is MNHEY and CDR2 is SMNVEV (reference sequence). The ends were cut back, 6 bases at V and 2 bases at J, with 16 bases in the middle. CDR3 length equals 15 residues. CDR3 in amino acids: CASRKRSRGQETQYF. DNA for the CDR3: TGTGCCAGCAGAAAGCGGAGTAGGGGTCAAGAGACCCAGTACTTC.

The chain uses TRBV7-8 and TRBJ1-1, with TRBD1 identical over 7 bases. With V trimmed by 1 base and J by 4 bases, 3 bases remained unmatched. The length of the CDR3 is 14 residues. Germline lookup yields CDR1 SGHVS and CDR2 FQNEAQ. CDR3 bases: TGTGCCAGCAGCTTAGTCAGGGGGTTCACTGAAGCTTTCTTT. It yields the protein CASSLVRGFTEAFF.

The V call is TRBV20-1, the J call TRBJ1-2; no definite D call. V was cut by 7 bases and J by 0 bases, with 3 bases left in between. Germline V CDR1 and CDR2: DFQATT, SNEGSKA (reference sequence). The CDR3 is 10 amino acids. The DNA for the CDR3 is TGCAGTGTTTCTAACTATGGCTACACCTTC. Translation gives CSVSNYGYTF.

The genes are TRBV2 and TRBJ2-1; 14 bases line up with TRBD2. Germline V gene sequence: CDR1 SNHLY, CDR2 FYNNEI. V was pared by 7 bases and J by 4 bases, with 3 bases of the junction left unmatched. This CDR3 comprises 15 residues. The CDR3 loop reads CASTGLAGAYNEQFF. DNA for the CDR3: TGTGCCAGCACGGGACTAGCGGGAGCTTACAATGAGCAGTTCTTC.

For this clone: The sample carries other DNA sequences with the same CDR3. The CDR3 nucleotides read TGTGCCAGCAGTTTTTCCGGCAGGGCGAACACCGGGGAGCTGTTTTTT. Protein sequence: CASSFSGRANTGELFF. This chain connects TRBV28 to TRBJ2-2; TRBD1 might be the D (5 bases). V lost 3 bases, J lost 0 bases, and 11 bases lay in between. CDR1 is MDHEN, CDR2 SYDVKM, per germline. The CDR3 consists of 16 residues.

The genes are TRBV30 and TRBJ1-5; the match to TRBD1 covers 11 bases. Germline V lookup: CDR1 GTSNPN, CDR2 SVGIG (reference sequence). The junction had 15 bases not matched to a gene; V was cut back by 0 bases and J by 2 bases. CDR3 length: 20 residues. CDR3 sequence (DNA): TGTGCCTGGAGTGTACGTAGGGGACAGGGGGTATGGGGGGGCAATCAGCCCCAGCATTTT. This gives the protein CAWSVRRGQGVWGGNQPQHF.

The chain couples TRBV2 to TRBJ1-3, with TRBD1 matching 8 bases. Germline V CDR1 and CDR2: SNHLY, FYNNEI. The CDR3 has 14 residues. Unmatched junction bases numbered 5, after V lost 6 bases and J lost 4 bases. As DNA, the CDR3 is TGTGCCAGCAGAGACAGGGGTTACGGAAACACCATATATTTT. Protein sequence: CASRDRGYGNTIYF.

CDR3 coding DNA: TGTGCCAGCCGAATCCTCGATGGGGGCGGAAACACTGAAGCTTTCTTT. Translation: CASRILDGGGNTEAFF. This rearrangement joins TRBV28 to TRBJ1-1, with D possibly being TRBD1 (6 bases). Germline V CDR1 and CDR2: MDHEN, SYDVKM. The CDR3 contains 16 residues. With 8 bases removed from V and 2 bases from J, the gap between germline ends came to 21 bases.

V and J are TRBV5-6 and TRBJ1-4, with D unclear. In germline, CDR1 is SGHDT, CDR2 YYEEEE. The CDR3 totals 17 residues. Between the trimmed V and J ends, which lost 0 bases and 0 bases, there was a span of 12 bases. For the CDR3, the DNA is TGTGCCAGCAGCTTGGGTCCCAACACGGCAACTAATGAAAAACTGTTTTTT. It is translated as CASSLGPNTATNEKLFF.

The gene calls are TRBV28 and TRBJ2-7; D is tentatively TRBD1 or TRBD2 (5 bases each). This CDR3 is 14 amino acids long. Per germline, CDR1 MDHEN and CDR2 SYDVKM. Trimming stripped 6 bases from V and 3 bases from J, with 15 bases between. The DNA for the CDR3 is TGTGCCAGCAGGTTGGGACCCAATAACTACGAGCAGTACTTC. Its protein product is CASRLGPNNYEQYF.

The chain has TRBV18 and TRBJ2-3, with TRBD1 matching over 11 bases. The CDR3 loop spans 15 amino acids. J lost 4 bases, V lost 2 bases, and 2 bases had no gene match. Germline V CDR1 and CDR2: KGHSH, LQKENI. CDR3 loop: CASSPWTGGSDTQYF. The CDR3 DNA is TGTGCCAGCTCACCATGGACAGGGGGCTCAGATACGCAGTATTTT.

The chain employs TRBV15 and TRBJ1-2; 9 bases agree with TRBD1. Losses at the gene ends were 3 bases for V and 1 base for J; bases not matched to a gene: 18. From germline, CDR1 is LNHNV and CDR2 YYDKDF (reference sequence). The CDR3 loop spans 20 amino acids. CDR3 in DNA: TGTGCCACCAGCAGGATAACAGGGGGCGCCGGTACCTCAATTAACTATGGCTACACCTTC. Translation gives CATSRITGGAGTSINYGYTF.

The gene calls are TRBV9 and TRBJ2-3; D remains unclear. Germline V lookup: CDR1 SGDLS, CDR2 YYNGEE. The CDR3 is 12 residues long. Trimming left V 9 bases short and J 5 bases short, with 13 bases between. The CDR3 loop reads CANPKPRDTQYF. The CDR3 nucleotides are TGTGCCAACCCTAAACCCCGAGATACGCAGTATTTT.

This CDR3 reads CAWSAGEDYGYTF. The CDR3 bases are TGTGCCTGGAGCGCGGGTGAGGACTATGGCTACACCTTC. The rearrangement joins TRBV30 to TRBJ1-2; no reliable D call. V shed 3 bases and J shed 3 bases, with 11 bases lying between them. Looked up from germline, CDR1 is GTSNPN and CDR2 is SVGIG (reference sequence). This CDR3 contains 13 residues.

The gene calls are TRBV4-2 and TRBJ2-3; 10 bases fit TRBD2. Germline CDR1 is LGHNA and CDR2 is YNFKEQ. J lost 5 bases, V lost 1 base, and 9 bases had no gene match. CDR3 length: 17 residues. CDR3 in DNA: TGTGCCAGCAGCCAAGCTTGGCTAGCGGGAGCGGGAGATACGCAGTATTTT. Protein sequence: CASSQAWLAGAGDTQYF.

J is TRBJ1-1 and V is TRBV19; TRBD1 matches at 10 bases. The ends lost 8 bases at V and 1 base at J; junction bases unmatched: 7. CDR3 length: 15 residues. Germline V gives CDR1 LNHDA, CDR2 SQIVND (reference sequence). The CDR3 nucleotides read TGTGCCAGTGATGACAGGGGGCGCGGGAACACTGAAGCTTTCTTT. Protein: CASDDRGRGNTEAFF.

This clone came up a few times. V usage is TRBV11-2 and J usage is TRBJ1-1, with TRBD1 matching over 10 bases. V lost 4 bases, J lost 0 bases, and 2 bases stayed unmatched. This CDR3 is built from 15 residues. Germline assignment: CDR1 SGHAT and CDR2 FQNNGV. This CDR3 is CASSWDRGMNTEAFF. The CDR3 DNA is TGTGCCAGCAGCTGGGACAGGGGCATGAACACTGAAGCTTTCTTT. The whole variable domain, filled in from reference TRBV11-2 and TRBJ1-1, reads EAGVAQSPRYKIIEKRQSVAFWCNPISGHATLYWYQQILGQGPKLLIQFQNNGVVDDSQLPKDRFSAERLKGVDSTLKIQPAKLEDSAVYLCASSWDRGMNTEAFFGQGTRLTVV.

The chain joins TRBV10-3 to TRBJ2-2; either TRBD1 or TRBD2 may supply D (6 bases each). The germline V gene encodes CDR1 ENHRY and CDR2 SYGVKD. V lost 7 bases to trimming and J lost 2 bases, with 17 bases between them. The CDR3 length is 16 residues. The CDR3 spells CAINSPGGGNTGELFF. The DNA for the CDR3 is TGTGCCATCAACTCCCCCGGGGGCGGCAACACCGGGGAGCTGTTTTTT.

The V gene is TRBV7-2, the J gene TRBJ1-2, with 7 bases that match TRBD1. V dropped 1 base and J dropped 6; count of bases not matched to a gene: 14. The CDR3 is 17 amino acids. The germline V gene has CDR1 SGHTA and CDR2 FQGNSA. The CDR3 DNA sequence: TGTGCCAGCAGCTTAGAGAACGCCCCGGGACAGTTTGATGGCTACACCTTC. It translates to CASSLENAPGQFDGYTF.

CDR3 DNA: TGCGCCAGCAGCTTGGTGACTAGTTCAGGCACAGATACGCAGTATTTT. Translated: CASSLVTSSGTDTQYF. The V and J genes are TRBV5-1 and TRBJ2-3; D is perhaps TRBD2 (6 bases). CDR3 size: 16 residues. Germline V gives CDR1 SGHRS, CDR2 YFSETQ. V gave up 0 bases and J gave up 1 base, with 12 bases separating them.

This chain connects TRBV14 to TRBJ2-3; D is perhaps TRBD2 (6 bases). Germline V lookup: CDR1 SGHDN, CDR2 FVKESK. V lost 1 base to trimming and J lost 2 bases, with 13 bases between them. The CDR3 covers 16 residues. This CDR3 is CASSQVAGLPTDTQYF. CDR3 DNA: TGTGCCAGCAGCCAAGTCGCGGGGCTACCCACAGATACGCAGTATTTT.

The chain links TRBV6-5 to TRBJ1-4; D is ambiguous. V was cut by 4 bases and J by 0 bases, with 9 bases left in between. In germline, CDR1 is MNHEY, CDR2 SVGAGI. CDR3 size: 15 residues. CDR3 in amino acids: CASSSKGATNEKLFF. In nucleotides, the CDR3 is TGTGCCAGCAGTTCCAAGGGAGCAACTAATGAAAAACTGTTTTTT.